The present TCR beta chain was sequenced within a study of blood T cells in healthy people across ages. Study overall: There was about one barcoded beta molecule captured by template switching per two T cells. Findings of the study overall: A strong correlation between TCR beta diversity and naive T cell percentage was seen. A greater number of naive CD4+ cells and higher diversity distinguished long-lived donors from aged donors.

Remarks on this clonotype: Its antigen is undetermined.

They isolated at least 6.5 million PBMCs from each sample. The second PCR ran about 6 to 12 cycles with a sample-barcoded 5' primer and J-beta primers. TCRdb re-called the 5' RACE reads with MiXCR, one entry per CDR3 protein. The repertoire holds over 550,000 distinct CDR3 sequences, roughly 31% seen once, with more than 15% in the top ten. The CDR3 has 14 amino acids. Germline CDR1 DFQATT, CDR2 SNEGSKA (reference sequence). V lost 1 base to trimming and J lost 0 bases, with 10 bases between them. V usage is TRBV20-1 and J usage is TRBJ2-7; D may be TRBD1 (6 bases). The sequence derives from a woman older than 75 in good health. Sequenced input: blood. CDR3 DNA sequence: TGCAGTGCTAGAGGACAGGTGAACTCCTACGAGCAGTACTTC. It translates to CSARGQVNSYEQYF.